The 22 T cell receptor beta chains below come from one sample, sequenced in a study of PD-L1 blockade in urothelial cancer. Generated by immunoSEQ multiplex PCR, the TCRdb table keeps only in-frame clones and is missing some. The sample consists of more than 30,000 clones, over 80% of them appearing once. Source: PBMCs, taken around atezolizumab (anti-PD-L1) treatment. The receptor set was obtained from a man in his forties or fifties with urothelial cancer.

This clone has a single count. This chain uses TRBV4-2 with TRBJ2-2; TRBD2 matches at 10 bases. The CDR3 extends over 17 amino acids. Germline-derived CDR1 and CDR2 are LGHNA and YNFKEQ. The junction had 10 bases not matched to a gene; V was cut back by 4 bases and J by 5 bases. CDR3 sequence (DNA): TGTGCCAGCAGCCGAGGCTCAGCGGGGGGGCTTACCGGGGAGCTGTTTTTT. Protein: CASSRGSAGGLTGELFF.

V gene TRBV11-2 combines with J gene TRBJ2-2, with 7 bases matching TRBD2. This CDR3 comprises 16 residues. Germline values: CDR1 SGHAT, CDR2 FQNNGV. V lost 0 bases and J lost 3; bases outside the gene matches: 4. The CDR3 DNA sequence: TGTGCCAGCAGCTTAGAGGGAAGCGGGGACACCGGGGAGCTGTTTTTT. It yields the protein CASSLEGSGDTGELFF.

This clone has a handful of counts. This chain joins TRBV6-1 and TRBJ2-7; TRBD2 is a possible D gene (5 bases). Germline-derived CDR1 and CDR2 are MNHNS and SASEGT. This CDR3 contains 13 residues. Trimming pared 4 bases from V and 3 bases from J, leaving 10 bases between. In nucleotides, the CDR3 is TGTGCCAGCAGTGTTGAAGCGGACTACGAGCAGTACTTC. Protein: CASSVEADYEQYF.

This clone appeared a few times. The J gene is TRBJ2-1, the V gene TRBV27; 13 nucleotides agree with TRBD2. Germline V CDR1 and CDR2: MNHEY, SMNVEV (reference sequence). The CDR3 runs 17 residues. The junction had 10 bases not matched to a gene; V was cut back by 3 bases and J by 8 bases. The DNA of the CDR3 is TGTGCCAGCAGTTTCCGGAGGACTAGCGGGAGAGGGGATGAGCAGTTCTTC. The encoded protein is CASSFRRTSGRGDEQFF.

The chain carries TRBV6-5 and TRBJ1-1, with no clear D. V gave up 0 bases and J gave up 5 bases, with 10 bases separating them. The germline V gene has CDR1 MNHEY and CDR2 SVGAGI. The CDR3 consists of 14 residues. CDR3 sequence: CASSYSLLETEAFF. The CDR3, as DNA: TGTGCCAGCAGTTACTCTTTATTGGAGACTGAAGCTTTCTTT.

The rearrangement joins TRBV4-1 to TRBJ2-4; 7 positions match TRBD2. The CDR3 runs to 15 residues. Germline CDR1 and CDR2: MGHRA and YSYEKL. The trim removed 2 bases at V and 3 bases at J, leaving 4 bases unmatched. The CDR3 here is CASSQTGGGKNIQYF. CDR3 sequence (DNA): TGCGCCAGCAGCCAAACGGGGGGAGGCAAAAACATTCAGTACTTC.

As DNA, the CDR3 is TGTGCCAGCAGCTCTACAGGGTTGGGCTATGGCTACACCTTC. Protein: CASSSTGLGYGYTF. V gene TRBV5-5 combines with J gene TRBJ1-2, with D perhaps matching TRBD1 (6 bases). The CDR3 spans 14 residues. The ends were cut back, 3 bases at V and 4 bases at J, with 13 bases in the middle. Germline CDR1 reads SGHKS; CDR2 reads YYEKEE (reference sequence).

The sample holds one count of this clone. The chain links TRBV19 to TRBJ1-1; TRBD1 matches at 8 bases. The CDR3 loop spans 15 amino acids. The junction had 5 bases not matched to a gene; V was cut back by 1 base and J by 4 bases. CDR1 is LNHDA and CDR2 is SQIVND in the germline V gene (reference sequence). In DNA form, the CDR3 reads TGTGCCAGTAGTATAGGCAAAACAGGGGGCACTGAAGCTTTCTTT. Translating gives CASSIGKTGGTEAFF. The whole variable domain, remainder taken from reference TRBV19 and TRBJ1-1, is DGGITQSPKYLFRKEGQNVTLSCEQNLNHDAMYWYRQDPGQGLRLIYYSQIVNDFQKGDIAEGYSVSREKKESFPLTVTSAQKNPTAFYLCASSIGKTGGTEAFFGQGTRLTVV.

The CDR3 DNA follows: TGTGCCAGCAGCTTGGAGGCTAGCGGTGGGGAGCTGTTTTTT. Translating gives CASSLEASGGELFF. The V gene is TRBV5-4, the J gene TRBJ2-2; 7 nucleotides line up with TRBD2. This CDR3 comprises 14 residues. CDR1 is SGHNT, CDR2 YYREEE, per germline (reference sequence). V lost 0 bases, J lost 8 bases, and 4 bases stayed unmatched.

CDR3 DNA: TGTGCCAGCAGCTTATGGGGCAGGGGGGACGGCTACACCTTC. Translation gives CASSLWGRGDGYTF. The chain links TRBV7-9 to TRBJ1-2, with 7 bases matching TRBD1. In germline, CDR1 is SEHNR, CDR2 FQNEAQ (reference sequence). The CDR3 runs 14 residues. Trimming removed 2 bases from V and 8 bases from J; junction bases left unmatched: 8.

This clone has just a few counts. V and J are TRBV10-3 and TRBJ2-7, with D possibly being TRBD1 (5 bases). The CDR3 runs 14 residues. In germline, CDR1 is ENHRY, CDR2 SYGVKD. Trimming took off 8 bases at V and 0 bases at J, with 14 bases between the two ends. CDR3 protein: CAIGADPSSYEQYF. The CDR3, as DNA: TGTGCCATCGGGGCGGACCCGAGCTCCTACGAGCAGTACTTC.

This chain connects TRBV6-1 to TRBJ1-6; maybe TRBD1 (5 bases). This CDR3 contains 13 residues. Germline V gene data show CDR1 as MNHNS and CDR2 as SASEGT. Between the trimmed V and J ends, which lost 6 bases and 7 bases, there was a span of 10 bases. The CDR3 region is CASRAAGNSPLHF. CDR3 nucleotides: TGTGCCAGCAGGGCGGCAGGGAATTCACCCCTCCACTTT.

V gene TRBV13 combines with J gene TRBJ2-1; 7 bases map to TRBD2. This CDR3 comprises 16 residues. CDR1 and CDR2 (germline): PRHDT, FYEKMQ (reference sequence). Unmatched junction bases numbered 4, after V lost 1 base and J lost 1 base. In DNA form, the CDR3 reads TGTGCCAGCAGCTTAGATCTAGCGGTTTCCTACAATGAGCAGTTCTTC. Its translation: CASSLDLAVSYNEQFF.

V usage is TRBV5-4 and J usage is TRBJ1-2, with a tentative D call TRBD1 (5 bases). The CDR3 length is 13 residues. Per the germline V gene, CDR1 is SGHNT and CDR2 is YYREEE (reference sequence). Trimming removed 4 bases from V and 3 bases from J, with 10 bases in between. The CDR3 here is CASSRGQDYGYTF. The CDR3 DNA is TGTGCCAGCAGCCGCGGACAAGACTATGGCTACACCTTC.

The gene calls are TRBV19 and TRBJ2-1; 9 bases agree with TRBD1. Germline CDR1 LNHDA, CDR2 SQIVND (reference sequence). The J segment lost 4 bases and the V segment lost 6 bases, leaving 4 bases of the junction unmatched. The CDR3 has 14 amino acids. The CDR3 reads CASRGGQGYNEQFF. The DNA for the CDR3 is TGTGCCAGTAGGGGAGGACAGGGGTACAATGAGCAGTTCTTC.

V and J are TRBV5-1 and TRBJ1-6; TRBD1 aligns across 9 bases. CDR3 size: 17 residues. Unmatched junction bases numbered 11, after V lost 4 bases and J lost 6 bases. Germline V gene data show CDR1 as SGHRS and CDR2 as YFSETQ. The CDR3 bases are TGCGCCAGCAGCCTGGATGGACAGGGGCGGGTTAATTCACCCCTCCACTTT. Encoded protein: CASSLDGQGRVNSPLHF. Drawing the rest from reference TRBV5-1 and TRBJ1-6, the complete variable domain is KAGVTQTPRYLIKTRGQQVTLSCSPISGHRSVSWYQQTPGQGLQFLFEYFSETQRNKGNFPGRFSGRQFSNSRSEMNVSTLELGDSALYLCASSLDGQGRVNSPLHFGNGTRLTVT.

The chain carries TRBV13 and TRBJ2-3; 11 nucleotides align to TRBD2. The J segment lost 3 bases and the V segment lost 5 bases, leaving 7 bases of the junction unmatched. The CDR3 contains 16 residues. Germline V lookup: CDR1 PRHDT, CDR2 FYEKMQ (reference sequence). The CDR3 sequence: CASSTLAGGGTDTQYF. The CDR3 nucleotides read TGTGCCAGCAGCACCCTAGCGGGAGGAGGGACAGATACGCAGTATTTT.

This clone came up a few times. The genes are TRBV14 and TRBJ2-2; D gene uncertain. Trimming shortened V by 0 bases and J by 6 bases, and 8 bases separated the two germline ends. The CDR3 runs 14 residues. CDR1 and CDR2 from the germline V gene are SGHDN and FVKESK. The CDR3, as DNA: TGTGCCAGCAGCCAAGACAGATTACCCGGGGAGCTGTTTTTT. This sequence encodes CASSQDRLPGELFF.

In this sample, this clone turned up a few times. V gene TRBV27 combines with J gene TRBJ1-1, with a weak D call TRBD1 (6 bases). CDR1 and CDR2 from the germline V gene are MNHEY and SMNVEV (reference sequence). Deletions cut 3 bases from V and 3 bases from J, with 8 bases between. This CDR3 has 13 residues. DNA of the CDR3: TGTGCCAGCAGTTTTTCAGGGGACACTGAAGCTTTCTTT. This gives the protein CASSFSGDTEAFF.

This chain connects TRBV9 to TRBJ1-2; D is ambiguous. The CDR3 runs 14 residues. V lost 3 bases to trimming and J lost 4 bases, with 13 bases between them. Germline V gene lookup returns CDR1 SGDLS and CDR2 YYNGEE. CDR3 nucleotide sequence: TGTGCCAGCAGCGCGGTGACATTCAGCTATGGCTACACCTTC. This sequence encodes CASSAVTFSYGYTF. The full variable domain, its missing parts supplied by reference TRBV9 and TRBJ1-2, is DSGVTQTPKHLITATGQRVTLRCSPRSGDLSVYWYQQSLDQGLQFLIQYYNGEERAKGNILERFSAQQFPDLHSELNLSSLELGDSALYFCASSAVTFSYGYTFGSGTRLTVV.

The CDR3 is CASSPLPPRTGREQYF. The CDR3 bases are TGTGCCAGCTCACCATTGCCCCCACGGACAGGGCGGGAGCAGTACTTC. The chain couples TRBV18 to TRBJ2-7; TRBD1 agrees at 8 bases. V shed 2 bases and J 7 bases; nucleotides not matched to a gene: 13. The V gene's germline CDR1 is KGHSH and CDR2 LQKENI. CDR3 length: 16 amino acids.

The chain has TRBV6-5 and TRBJ1-2; 7 nucleotides match TRBD1. The CDR3 is 13 residues long. Looked up from germline, CDR1 is MNHEY and CDR2 is SVGAGI. The trim removed 2 bases at V and 6 bases at J, leaving 3 bases unmatched. The CDR3 nucleotides read TGTGCCAGCAGTTACAGGGGGCTGGATGGCTACACCTTC. Translation gives CASSYRGLDGYTF.